The next 18 T cell receptor beta chains were all read from a single sample in a study of blood T cell repertoires in COVID-19. Data came from immunoSEQ multiplex PCR; TCRdb stores just in-frame clones and leaves some out. The table has about 310,000 clones, 75% to 90% seen once. Sequenced sample: peripheral blood. The receptors stem from a young man with active or convalescent COVID-19.

Worth noting for this clone: The junction shows a germline mismatch at one end, possibly a read error. The chain links TRBV27 to TRBJ2-7; 14 bases fit TRBD2. Germline assignment: CDR1 MNHEY and CDR2 SMNVEV (reference sequence). CDR3 size: 16 residues. Here the CDR3 reads CAPQTGTSGSKCEQYF. In DNA form, the CDR3 reads TGCGCCCCACAAACCGGGACTAGCGGGAGCAAATGCGAGCAGTACTTC.

This clone came up a few times. This sequence joins TRBV7-9 and TRBJ2-2; D remains unclear. V lost 6 bases and J lost 0, with 8 bases in between. The CDR3 loop spans 14 amino acids. Germline-derived CDR1 and CDR2 are SEHNR and FQNEAQ (reference sequence). This CDR3 reads CASRGRPNTGELFF. The CDR3 DNA follows: TGTGCCAGCAGGGGCAGACCGAACACCGGGGAGCTGTTTTTT.

This chain uses TRBV18 with TRBJ1-5, with D maybe TRBD1 (5 bases). Germline values: CDR1 KGHSH, CDR2 LQKENI. CDR3 length equals 14 residues. The V end was cut by 3 bases, the J end by 6 bases, with 12 bases between. The CDR3 protein is CASSPPGVPQPQHF. The CDR3 coding sequence is TGTGCCAGCTCACCTCCGGGGGTTCCTCAGCCCCAGCATTTT.

The chain combines TRBV24-1 with TRBJ1-1; tentative D call: TRBD1 (6 bases). The V and J ends lost 5 bases and 4 bases respectively, with 10 bases between them. The CDR3 is 13 residues long. Germline CDR1 is KGHDR and CDR2 is SFDVKD. The CDR3 DNA is TGTGCCACCAGTGTTCAGGGGAGCACTGAAGCTTTCTTT. Its protein is CATSVQGSTEAFF.

The chain uses TRBV20-1 and TRBJ1-1; D is uncertain. The CDR3 has 14 amino acids. The germline V gene encodes CDR1 DFQATT and CDR2 SNEGSKA (reference sequence). V lost 3 bases to trimming and J lost 3 bases, with 14 bases between them. The chain's CDR3 is CSASGRTRDTEAFF. DNA of the CDR3: TGCAGTGCTAGTGGGAGGACGCGGGACACTGAAGCTTTCTTT.

The chain links TRBV28 to TRBJ1-4; D remains ambiguous. The length of the CDR3 is 14 residues. Germline V gene data show CDR1 as MDHEN and CDR2 as SYDVKM. The V end was cut by 8 bases, the J end by 12 bases, with 22 bases between. This CDR3 reads CASHTLGPVYELFF. DNA of the CDR3: TGTGCCAGCCATACTCTGGGCCCAGTATACGAACTGTTTTTT.

The J gene is TRBJ1-1, the V gene TRBV2; unclear D gene. V shed 2 bases and J shed 1 base, with 8 bases lying between them. Per germline, CDR1 SNHLY and CDR2 FYNNEI. The CDR3 is 14 amino acids. The CDR3 nucleotides are TGTGCCAGCAGTGAATTGGCACAGAACACTGAAGCTTTCTTT. Protein: CASSELAQNTEAFF. Based on the CDR3 plus reference TRBV2 and TRBJ1-1, the full variable domain is EPEVTQTPSHQVTQMGQEVILRCVPISNHLYFYWYRQILGQKVEFLVSFYNNEISEKSEIFDDQFSVERPDGSNFTLKIRSTKLEDSAMYFCASSELAQNTEAFFGQGTRLTVV.

The chain combines TRBV5-6 with TRBJ1-5; D possibly corresponds to TRBD1 (5 bases). V was clipped by 1 base and J by 1 base, with 9 bases between them. The CDR3 consists of 15 residues. Per the germline V gene, CDR1 is SGHDT and CDR2 is YYEEEE. The CDR3 coding sequence is TGTGCCAGCAGCTTGAATAGGGGAAGCAATCAGCCCCAGCATTTT. Translation gives CASSLNRGSNQPQHF.

This chain connects TRBV11-2 to TRBJ2-1; the D gene is possibly TRBD2 (6 bases). The CDR3 runs 12 residues. Germline CDR1 and CDR2: SGHAT and FQNNGV. Trimming stripped 4 bases from V and 7 bases from J, with 8 bases between. The CDR3 here is CASSWGENEQFF. For the CDR3, the DNA is TGTGCCAGCAGCTGGGGGGAAAATGAGCAGTTCTTC.

V usage is TRBV27 and J usage is TRBJ2-7, with a tentative D call TRBD2 (5 bases). Per germline, CDR1 MNHEY and CDR2 SMNVEV (reference sequence). The germline V and J ends were trimmed by 3 bases and 2 bases, with 8 bases remaining between them. The CDR3 runs to 13 residues. In nucleotides, the CDR3 is TGTGCCAGCAGTTTTACGGGGACCTACGAGCAGTACTTC. Translation: CASSFTGTYEQYF.

This chain links TRBV3-1 (or the pseudogene TRBV3-2) with TRBJ2-7; TRBD2 aligns across 8 bases. Germline values: CDR1 LGHDT, CDR2 YNNKEL (reference sequence). J lost 2 bases, V lost 4 bases, and 10 bases had no gene match. The CDR3 loop spans 16 amino acids. In DNA, the CDR3 is TGTGCCAGCAGCCCCGAGGGTTTAGCGGGGACCTACGAGCAGTACTTC. Translated: CASSPEGLAGTYEQYF.

The chain couples TRBV7-9 to TRBJ2-7; 9 bases line up with TRBD1. Germline CDR1 SEHNR, CDR2 FQNEAQ (reference sequence). This CDR3 has 14 residues. The V and J ends lost 5 bases and 7 bases, in that order; junction bases with no gene match: 9. The CDR3 nucleotides are TGTGCCAGCAGCACCAGGGACAGGGCTGGAGAGCAGTACTTC. This codes for CASSTRDRAGEQYF.

The chain employs TRBV11-1 and TRBJ1-2; TRBD1 matches at 8 bases. CDR1 and CDR2 (germline): SGHAT, FQDESV (reference sequence). J gave up 1 base and V 5 bases, and 6 bases lay outside the gene matches. CDR3 length: 15 residues. As DNA, the CDR3 is TGTGCCAGCAGCCCCGGGACAGGCCTTAACTATGGCTACACCTTC. The encoded protein is CASSPGTGLNYGYTF.

This clone was seen only once. The chain joins TRBV29-1 to TRBJ1-1, with a weak D call TRBD1 (6 bases). Trimming shortened V by 3 bases and J by 1 base, and 15 bases separated the two germline ends. CDR3 length: 15 residues. The V gene's germline CDR1 is SQVTM and CDR2 ANQGSEA. The CDR3 DNA sequence: TGCAGCGTTGACCCGTCCGGACAGAAGAACACTGAAGCTTTCTTT. This encodes CSVDPSGQKNTEAFF.

The J gene is TRBJ2-3, the V gene TRBV10-3; possible D gene TRBD2, 5 bases. Germline assignment: CDR1 ENHRY and CDR2 SYGVKD. Trimming took 3 bases from V and 4 from J, leaving 14 bases between them. The CDR3 spans 15 residues. This chain's CDR3 is CAISDPSGSADTQYF. CDR3 coding DNA: TGTGCCATCAGTGACCCGAGCGGTTCCGCAGATACGCAGTATTTT.

The V call is TRBV5-4, the J call TRBJ2-5, with D possibly being TRBD2 (7 bases). This CDR3 spans 13 amino acids. Germline CDR1 SGHNT, CDR2 YYREEE (reference sequence). The V end lost 3 bases, the J end lost 4 bases, and 10 bases lay between the germline ends. CDR3: CASSYGGRETQYF. The CDR3 nucleotides are TGTGCCAGCAGCTACGGGGGGCGAGAGACCCAGTACTTC.

The genes are TRBV12-3 or TRBV12-4 and TRBJ1-1, with D maybe TRBD1 (6 bases). V lost 8 bases and J lost 0, with 10 bases in between. This CDR3 is built from 13 residues. CDR3 sequence reads: CASERGMNTEAFF. The CDR3 DNA follows: TGTGCCAGCGAGAGGGGGATGAACACTGAAGCTTTCTTT.

The chain couples TRBV4-1 to TRBJ1-1; D call uncertain. The CDR3 loop spans 14 amino acids. Germline loops: CDR1 MGHRA, CDR2 YSYEKL. Trimming pared 1 base from V and 4 bases from J, leaving 10 bases between. This CDR3 reads CASSQVDGFTEAFF. The CDR3 region has the DNA TGCGCCAGCAGCCAAGTTGACGGGTTCACTGAAGCTTTCTTT.